What follows are 29 T cell receptor beta chains derived from one specimen sequenced in a study of Tregs in tolerant kidney transplant recipients (dated by TCRdb to about 2019). For these TCRs, the target antigens are not known. The library was generated by the immunoSEQ multiplex PCR assay. The table was pulled from immuneACCESS by TCRdb, which kept in-frame rearrangements only. Such tables lose some clones; where checked, under half of the loss comes from unresolved V genes, and the rest has no known cause. The sample table contains 15,000 to 18,000 clones; only one count was recorded for 45% to 55% of them. Less than 3.5% of the sample is taken by the ten largest. Read against the paper, the sample's time point label means: blood sample drawn before combined kidney and bone marrow transplant. In bulk CFSE mixed lymphocyte reactions, CFSE-labeled recipient PBMCs were cocultured with irradiated donor PBMCs for over 5 days, then stained for CD3/CD4/CD8 and FACS-sorted.

Sequencing used CD4+ T cells from blood cultured with allogeneic cells, obtained before the transplant. These receptors were taken from a human patient who received a combined kidney and bone marrow transplant.

The genes are TRBV5-4 and TRBJ2-5; the match to TRBD2 covers 7 bases. The CDR3 totals 14 residues. V shed 3 bases, J shed 0 bases, and the junction held 2 bases outside the gene matches. The germline V gene encodes CDR1 SGHNT and CDR2 YYREEE (reference sequence). The CDR3 coding sequence is TGTGCCAGCAGCTCAGCGGGATACCAAGAGACCCAGTACTTC. It encodes CASSSAGYQETQYF.

The table lists this clone with a few counts. This rearrangement joins TRBV10-3 to TRBJ1-2; tentative D call: TRBD1 (6 bases). This CDR3 has 14 residues. Per germline, CDR1 ENHRY and CDR2 SYGVKD. V was shortened by 3 bases and J by 5 bases, with 13 bases between the two germline ends. CDR3 bases: TGTGCCATCAGTGAACAGGGCGGAGTGTATGGCTACACCTTC. As protein: CAISEQGGVYGYTF.

This clone showed up just a few times. One end of the junction is discordant with germline, which a read error may explain. The V call is TRBV7-2, the J call TRBJ2-3; 10 positions match TRBD2. The germline V gene has CDR1 SGHTA and CDR2 FQGNSA. This CDR3 is built from 13 residues. Here the CDR3 DNA reads TGTGCCAGCAGCTCACTAGCGGGACAGACCCTGGATTTT. It translates to CASSSLAGQTLDF.

This chain uses TRBV5-5 with TRBJ2-7; D might be TRBD1 (6 bases). This CDR3 spans 15 amino acids. The germline V gene encodes CDR1 SGHKS and CDR2 YYEKEE (reference sequence). The V end was cut by 5 bases, the J end by 3 bases, with 18 bases between. The CDR3: CASRIGWDTFYEQYF. Here the CDR3 DNA reads TGTGCCAGCAGGATTGGCTGGGACACTTTCTACGAGCAGTACTTC.

V is TRBV5-1 and J is TRBJ1-5; D remains ambiguous. CDR3 length: 15 amino acids. Germline assignment: CDR1 SGHRS and CDR2 YFSETQ. Trimming cost V 0 bases and J 4 bases, with 11 bases left between them. CDR3 in amino acids: CASSLDSARNQPQHF. The CDR3 nucleotides are TGCGCCAGCAGCTTGGACAGTGCCCGTAATCAGCCCCAGCATTTT. Full variable domain (missing parts from reference TRBV5-1 and TRBJ1-5): KAGVTQTPRYLIKTRGQQVTLSCSPISGHRSVSWYQQTPGQGLQFLFEYFSETQRNKGNFPGRFSGRQFSNSRSEMNVSTLELGDSALYLCASSLDSARNQPQHFGDGTRLSIL.

The chain uses TRBV30 and TRBJ1-2; D is perhaps TRBD1 (6 bases). V dropped 2 bases and J dropped 1 base, with 20 bases sitting between them. Germline CDR1 and CDR2: GTSNPN and SVGIG (reference sequence). CDR3 length: 17 amino acids. The DNA of the CDR3 is TGTGCCTGGAGTCCCCCCGGACAGAACTCCCTTAACTATGGCTACACCTTC. Protein sequence: CAWSPPGQNSLNYGYTF.

This clone was detected a few times. The V and J genes are TRBV11-2 and TRBJ1-1; 7 nucleotides align to TRBD1. The V and J ends lost 2 bases and 1 base, in that order; junction bases with no gene match: 4. Germline V lookup: CDR1 SGHAT, CDR2 FQNNGV. The CDR3 is made up of 15 amino acids. CDR3 nucleotide sequence: TGTGCCAGCAGCTTACGGTACAGGGGGAACACTGAAGCTTTCTTT. Protein product: CASSLRYRGNTEAFF.

CDR3 region: CASSPKKLAGVGEQFF. CDR3 coding DNA: TGTGCCAGCTCACCTAAAAAACTAGCGGGAGTCGGTGAGCAGTTCTTC. The genes are TRBV18 and TRBJ2-1; 11 bases agree with TRBD2. CDR1 is KGHSH, CDR2 LQKENI, per germline. V was pared by 3 bases and J by 9 bases, with 10 bases of the junction left unmatched. The CDR3 is 16 amino acids.

Here the CDR3 DNA reads TGTGCCTGGACCCCTAGCGTTAGAACAGATACGCAGTATTTT. It is translated as CAWTPSVRTDTQYF. The V call is TRBV30, the J call TRBJ2-3, with TRBD2 as a possible D gene (6 bases). V lost 4 bases and J 3 bases, leaving 14 bases between the germline ends. Germline V gives CDR1 GTSNPN, CDR2 SVGIG (reference sequence). This CDR3 is 14 amino acids long.

This clone came up once. This chain joins TRBV2 and TRBJ2-3, with a tentative D call TRBD1 (5 bases). V lost 4 bases and J 5 bases, leaving 10 bases between the germline ends. From germline, CDR1 is SNHLY and CDR2 FYNNEI. CDR3 length: 13 residues. The CDR3 loop reads CASSVGQGDTQYF. The CDR3 nucleotides read TGTGCCAGCAGTGTCGGGCAGGGAGATACGCAGTATTTT.

The chain recombines TRBV7-8 with TRBJ1-5; no firm D call. The CDR3 runs 15 residues. Germline loops: CDR1 SGHVS, CDR2 FQNEAQ. V shed 8 bases and J shed 0 bases, with 14 bases lying between them. The DNA of the CDR3 is TGTGCCAGCGCTAAGGAGGGTTATAGCAATCAGCCCCAGCATTTT. Translating it yields CASAKEGYSNQPQHF.

This clone occurred once. The CDR3 protein is CASSNTFSRLNYGYTF. The CDR3 DNA sequence: TGTGCCAGCTCAAATACCTTCAGCAGGCTCAACTATGGCTACACCTTC. V gene TRBV18 combines with J gene TRBJ1-2; D remains ambiguous. CDR3 length: 16 residues. CDR1 KGHSH and CDR2 LQKENI come from the germline V gene. Trimming removed 5 bases from V and 2 bases from J, with 18 bases in between.

This clone was picked up a small number of times. This chain joins TRBV7-3 and TRBJ2-1, with D possibly TRBD2 on 7 matching bases. The V end was cut by 6 bases, the J end by 5 bases, with 17 bases between. The length of the CDR3 is 15 residues. In germline, CDR1 is SGHTA, CDR2 FQGTGA. In DNA form, the CDR3 reads TGTGCCAGCAGGCTAGGGGGGGCGCGGGACAATGAGCAGTTCTTC. It specifies CASRLGGARDNEQFF.

The chain couples TRBV19 to TRBJ1-2; TRBD1 is a possible D gene (6 bases). Trimming pared 2 bases from V and 4 bases from J, leaving 14 bases between. The CDR3 spans 15 residues. Germline lookup yields CDR1 LNHDA and CDR2 SQIVND (reference sequence). The DNA for the CDR3 is TGTGCCAGTAGTATATCCCGACAGGCCCCCTATGGCTACACCTTC. Amino acid sequence: CASSISRQAPYGYTF.

The chain joins TRBV5-1 to TRBJ2-6, with D hard to call. The CDR3 is 14 amino acids. The V gene lost 3 bases and the J gene lost 0 bases, with 4 bases spanning the gap. The germline CDR1 and CDR2 sequences are SGHRS and YFSETQ. CDR3 protein: CASSSVSGANVLTF. CDR3 coding DNA: TGCGCCAGCAGCTCCGTCTCTGGGGCCAACGTCCTGACTTTC.

V usage is TRBV5-1 and J usage is TRBJ2-1; D might be TRBD1 (6 bases). Trimming left V 4 bases short and J 5 bases short, with 16 bases between. Germline CDR1 reads SGHRS; CDR2 reads YFSETQ. This CDR3 is built from 15 residues. DNA for the CDR3: TGCGCCAGCAGCAATCGGGACACCATAGACAATGAGCAGTTCTTC. Residues: CASSNRDTIDNEQFF.

This clone has more than one count but fewer than ten. This chain uses TRBV4-1 with TRBJ2-4; D is unresolved. Per the germline V gene, CDR1 is MGHRA and CDR2 is YSYEKL. The ends were cut back, 1 base at V and 0 bases at J, with 13 bases in the middle. The CDR3 is made up of 17 amino acids. The CDR3 DNA follows: TGCGCCAGCAGCCAAGCCGTTTCTACTCTAGCCAAAAACATTCAGTACTTC. Its protein product is CASSQAVSTLAKNIQYF.

The chain links TRBV7-8 to TRBJ2-1; 15 nucleotides agree with TRBD2. This CDR3 comprises 15 residues. Germline V gene lookup returns CDR1 SGHVS and CDR2 FQNEAQ. The V and J ends lost 4 bases and 10 bases, in that order; junction bases with no gene match: 5. CDR3 protein: CASSSGLAGGLEQFF. The CDR3 DNA reads as TGTGCCAGCAGCTCGGGACTAGCGGGAGGACTAGAGCAGTTCTTC.

The chain is built from TRBV4-3 and TRBJ1-2; 7 bases line up with TRBD1. Germline-derived CDR1 and CDR2 are LGHNA and YSLEER. This CDR3 has 16 residues. J was trimmed by 4 bases and V by 0 bases; bases with no gene match: 8. CDR3 protein: CASSQEVRQGAYGYTF. The DNA for the CDR3 is TGCGCCAGCAGCCAAGAAGTCCGACAGGGAGCCTATGGCTACACCTTC.

This rearrangement joins TRBV6-5 to TRBJ1-2, with D possibly matching TRBD1 (5 bases). The length of the CDR3 is 13 residues. Germline V gene data show CDR1 as MNHEY and CDR2 as SVGAGI. The germline V and J ends were trimmed by 6 bases and 7 bases, with 15 bases remaining between them. The CDR3 bases are TGTGCCAGCAGGCGGGACCGCTCTAGTGGCTACACCTTC. Translated, it gives CASRRDRSSGYTF.

The count of this clone is one. The chain joins TRBV27 to TRBJ1-6, with TRBD1 matching 7 bases. The V segment lost 6 bases and the J segment 14 bases; nucleotides outside the gene matches: 16. Germline CDR1 is MNHEY and CDR2 is SMNVEV (reference sequence). This CDR3 region has 15 residues. The CDR3 sequence: CASSTQGGWTKALHF. As DNA, the CDR3 is TGTGCCAGCAGCACCCAAGGGGGCTGGACAAAGGCCCTCCACTTT.

The rearrangement joins TRBV30 to TRBJ1-5; possibly TRBD1 for D (6 bases). CDR3 size: 13 residues. The germline V and J ends were trimmed by 2 bases and 7 bases, with 12 bases remaining between them. Germline V gene lookup returns CDR1 GTSNPN and CDR2 SVGIG (reference sequence). DNA of the CDR3: TGTGCCTGGAGTTCTGGGGGCGGACAGCCCCAGCATTTT. This codes for CAWSSGGGQPQHF.

V gene TRBV19 combines with J gene TRBJ2-1; TRBD2 agrees at 13 bases. There are 16 residues in the CDR3. CDR1 and CDR2 from the germline V gene are LNHDA and SQIVND (reference sequence). The V gene end was trimmed by 5 bases and the J gene end by 2 bases; junction bases not matched to a gene: 3. The CDR3 DNA sequence: TGTGCCAGTAGTGTTGGACTAGCGGGAGCCTACAATGAGCAGTTCTTC. It encodes CASSVGLAGAYNEQFF.

This clone was detected once. V gene TRBV5-4 combines with J gene TRBJ2-3; 8 nucleotides match TRBD2. J lost 2 bases, V lost 4 bases, and 12 bases had no gene match. Germline V gives CDR1 SGHNT, CDR2 YYREEE (reference sequence). The CDR3 consists of 17 residues. The CDR3 region has the DNA TGTGCCAGCAGCAGGGGCGGGGATAGCGGGAACACAGATACGCAGTATTTT. It codes for CASSRGGDSGNTDTQYF. The full variable domain, with the rest looked up from reference TRBV5-4 and TRBJ2-3, is ETGVTQSPTHLIKTRGQQVTLRCSSQSGHNTVSWYQQALGQGPQFIFQYYREEENGRGNFPPRFSGLQFPNYSSELNVNALELDDSALYLCASSRGGDSGNTDTQYFGPGTRLTVL.

The V and J genes are TRBV14 and TRBJ2-7; 8 bases match TRBD2. V shed 5 bases, J shed 4 bases, and the junction held 10 bases outside the gene matches. Per the germline V gene, CDR1 is SGHDN and CDR2 is FVKESK. The CDR3 is 15 residues long. CDR3 in amino acids: CASSFKLAELYEQYF. CDR3 coding DNA: TGTGCCAGCAGCTTTAAACTAGCGGAGCTGTACGAGCAGTACTTC. The variable domain in full, with the rest retrieved from reference TRBV14 and TRBJ2-7, is EAGVTQFPSHSVIEKGQTVTLRCDPISGHDNLYWYRRVMGKEIKFLLHFVKESKQDESGMPNNRFLAERTGGTYSTLKVQPAELEDSGVYFCASSFKLAELYEQYFGPGTRLTVT.

This clone turned up a few times. CDR3 amino acids: CASSRGGYEQYF. The CDR3 nucleotides read TGTGCCAGCAGCCGAGGAGGCTACGAGCAGTACTTC. V and J are TRBV2 and TRBJ2-7; tentative D call: TRBD2 (5 bases). With 6 bases removed from V and 3 bases from J, the gap between germline ends came to 9 bases. The CDR3 totals 12 residues. Germline loops: CDR1 SNHLY, CDR2 FYNNEI. Full variable domain (rest looked up from reference TRBV2 and TRBJ2-7): EPEVTQTPSHQVTQMGQEVILRCVPISNHLYFYWYRQILGQKVEFLVSFYNNEISEKSEIFDDQFSVERPDGSNFTLKIRSTKLEDSAMYFCASSRGGYEQYFGPGTRLTVT.

This clone was picked up a small number of times. The chain carries TRBV7-8 and TRBJ2-3; D not resolved. V lost 7 bases to trimming and J lost 6 bases, with 8 bases between them. CDR1 and CDR2 from the germline V gene are SGHVS and FQNEAQ. This CDR3 comprises 11 residues. The CDR3 nucleotides are TGTGCCAGCATTGGTAGCGATACGCAGTATTTT. This sequence encodes CASIGSDTQYF.

This chain connects TRBV11-2 to TRBJ1-2; D unclear. Germline CDR1 reads SGHAT; CDR2 reads FQNNGV. V was pared by 4 bases and J by 0 bases, with 21 bases between. This CDR3 contains 18 residues. CDR3 amino acids: CASSSILPLRGANYGYTF. The CDR3 region has the DNA TGTGCCAGCAGCTCGATATTGCCATTACGGGGAGCTAACTATGGCTACACCTTC.

The chain links TRBV29-1 to TRBJ1-1; D call uncertain. This CDR3 comprises 11 residues. The V end was cut by 3 bases, the J end by 4 bases, with 6 bases between. Germline values: CDR1 SQVTM, CDR2 ANQGSEA. CDR3 in DNA: TGCAGCGTTGAGGTACTCACTGAAGCTTTCTTT. Amino acids: CSVEVLTEAFF.